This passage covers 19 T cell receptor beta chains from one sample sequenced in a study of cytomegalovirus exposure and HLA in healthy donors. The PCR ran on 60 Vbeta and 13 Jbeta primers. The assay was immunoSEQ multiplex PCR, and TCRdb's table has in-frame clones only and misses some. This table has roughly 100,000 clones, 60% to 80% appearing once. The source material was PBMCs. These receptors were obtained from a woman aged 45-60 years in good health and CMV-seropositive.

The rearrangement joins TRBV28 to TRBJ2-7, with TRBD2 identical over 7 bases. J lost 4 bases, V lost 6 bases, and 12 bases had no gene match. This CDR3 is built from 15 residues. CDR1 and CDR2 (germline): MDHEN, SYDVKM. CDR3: CASSLPVAGRYEQYF. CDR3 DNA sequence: TGTGCCAGCAGCCTCCCGGTAGCGGGTAGATACGAGCAGTACTTC. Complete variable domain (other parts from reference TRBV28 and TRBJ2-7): DVKVTQSSRYLVKRTGEKVFLECVQDMDHENMFWYRQDPGLGLRLIYFSYDVKMKEKGDIPEGYSVSREKKERFSLILESASTNQTSMYLCASSLPVAGRYEQYFGPGTRLTVT.

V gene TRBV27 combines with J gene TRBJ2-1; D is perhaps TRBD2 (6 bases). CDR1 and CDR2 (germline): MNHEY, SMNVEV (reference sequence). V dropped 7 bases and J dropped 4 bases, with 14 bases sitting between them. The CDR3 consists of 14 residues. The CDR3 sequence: CASTYLSGYNEQFF. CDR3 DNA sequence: TGTGCCAGCACCTACCTTAGCGGTTACAATGAGCAGTTCTTC.

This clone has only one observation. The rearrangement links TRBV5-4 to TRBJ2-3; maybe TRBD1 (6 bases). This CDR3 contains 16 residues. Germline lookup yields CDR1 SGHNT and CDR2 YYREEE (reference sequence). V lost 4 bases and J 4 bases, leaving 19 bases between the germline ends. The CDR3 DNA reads TGTGCCAGCAGCCGCGTCCAGGGGTATGTGGCAGATACGCAGTATTTT. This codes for CASSRVQGYVADTQYF.

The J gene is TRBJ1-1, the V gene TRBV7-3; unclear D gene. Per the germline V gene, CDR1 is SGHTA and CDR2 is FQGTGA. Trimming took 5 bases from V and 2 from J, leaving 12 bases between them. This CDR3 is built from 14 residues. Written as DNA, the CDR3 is TGTGCCAGCAGCCCTGTAGGAGGTAACACTGAAGCTTTCTTT. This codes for CASSPVGGNTEAFF.

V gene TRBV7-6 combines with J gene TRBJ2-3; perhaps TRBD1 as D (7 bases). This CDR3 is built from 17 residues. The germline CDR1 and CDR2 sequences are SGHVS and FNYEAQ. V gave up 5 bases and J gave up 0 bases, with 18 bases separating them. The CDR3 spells CASSGGTASPSTDTQYF. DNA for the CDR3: TGTGCCAGCAGCGGGGGGACAGCTTCACCTAGCACAGATACGCAGTATTTT.

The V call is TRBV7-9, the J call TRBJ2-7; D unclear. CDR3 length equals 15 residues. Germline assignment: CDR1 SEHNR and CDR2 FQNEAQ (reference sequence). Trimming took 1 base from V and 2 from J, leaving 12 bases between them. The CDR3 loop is CASSLGAGSTYEQYF. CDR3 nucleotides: TGTGCCAGCAGCTTAGGGGCAGGTTCCACCTACGAGCAGTACTTC.

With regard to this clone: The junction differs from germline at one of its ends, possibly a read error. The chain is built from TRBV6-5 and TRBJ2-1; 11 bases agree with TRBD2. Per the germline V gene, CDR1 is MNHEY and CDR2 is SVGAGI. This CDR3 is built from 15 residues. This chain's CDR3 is CAGSLAGGPVNEQFF. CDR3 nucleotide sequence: TGTGCCGGCAGCTTAGCGGGAGGGCCCGTCAATGAGCAGTTCTTC.

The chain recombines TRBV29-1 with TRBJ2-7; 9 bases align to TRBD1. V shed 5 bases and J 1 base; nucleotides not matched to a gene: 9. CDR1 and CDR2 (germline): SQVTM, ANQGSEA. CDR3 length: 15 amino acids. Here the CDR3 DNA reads TGCAGCGTTCTGGCCCTCGGGACAGGGTCCTACGAGCAGTACTTC. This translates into CSVLALGTGSYEQYF.

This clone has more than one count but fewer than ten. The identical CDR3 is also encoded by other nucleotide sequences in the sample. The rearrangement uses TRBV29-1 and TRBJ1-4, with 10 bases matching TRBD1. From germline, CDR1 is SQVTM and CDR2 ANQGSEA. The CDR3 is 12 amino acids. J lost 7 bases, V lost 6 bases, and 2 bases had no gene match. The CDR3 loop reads CSVRDRGEKLFF. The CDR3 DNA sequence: TGCAGCGTCCGGGACAGGGGTGAAAAACTGTTTTTT. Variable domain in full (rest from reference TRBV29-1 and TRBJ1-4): SAVISQKPSRDICQRGTSLTIQCQVDSQVTMMFWYRQQPGQSLTLIATANQGSEATYESGFVIDKFPISRPNLTFSTLTVSNMSPEDSSIYLCSVRDRGEKLFFGSGTQLSVL.

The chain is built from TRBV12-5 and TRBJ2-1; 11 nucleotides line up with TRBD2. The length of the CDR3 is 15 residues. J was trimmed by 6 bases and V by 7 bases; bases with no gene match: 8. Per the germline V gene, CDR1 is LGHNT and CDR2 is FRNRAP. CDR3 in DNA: TGTGCTAGTGTCATTCGACTAGCGGGATTCAATGAGCAGTTCTTC. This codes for CASVIRLAGFNEQFF. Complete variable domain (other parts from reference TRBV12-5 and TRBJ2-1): DARVTQTPRHKVTEMGQEVTMRCQPILGHNTVFWYRQTMMQGLELLAYFRNRAPLDDSGMPKDRFSAEMPDATLATLKIQPSEPRDSAVYFCASVIRLAGFNEQFFGPGTRLTVL.

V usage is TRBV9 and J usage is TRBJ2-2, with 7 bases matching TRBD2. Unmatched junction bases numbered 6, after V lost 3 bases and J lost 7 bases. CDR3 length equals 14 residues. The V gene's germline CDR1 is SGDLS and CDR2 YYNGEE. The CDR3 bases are TGTGCCAGCAGCGCGGACGGGGGGATCGGGGAGCTGTTTTTT. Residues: CASSADGGIGELFF.

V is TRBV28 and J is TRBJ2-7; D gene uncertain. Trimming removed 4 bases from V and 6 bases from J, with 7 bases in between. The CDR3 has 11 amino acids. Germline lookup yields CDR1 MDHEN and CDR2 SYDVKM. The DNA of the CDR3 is TGTGCCAGCAGTTCCCTTCGCGAGCAGTACTTC. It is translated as CASSSLREQYF.

The DNA for the CDR3 is TGTGCCAGCAGCCCGTCTCAAGAGACCCAGTACTTC. Translating it yields CASSPSQETQYF. The chain couples TRBV11-2 to TRBJ2-5, with no clear D. V dropped 5 bases and J dropped 2 bases, with 6 bases sitting between them. The CDR3 is 12 residues long. CDR1 is SGHAT and CDR2 is FQNNGV in the germline V gene. The variable domain in full, with the rest retrieved from reference TRBV11-2 and TRBJ2-5, is EAGVAQSPRYKIIEKRQSVAFWCNPISGHATLYWYQQILGQGPKLLIQFQNNGVVDDSQLPKDRFSAERLKGVDSTLKIQPAKLEDSAVYLCASSPSQETQYFGPGTRLLVL.

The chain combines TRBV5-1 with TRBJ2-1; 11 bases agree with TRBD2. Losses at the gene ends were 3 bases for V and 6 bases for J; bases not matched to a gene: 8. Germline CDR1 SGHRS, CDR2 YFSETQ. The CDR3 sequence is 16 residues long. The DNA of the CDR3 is TGCGCCAGCAGCTCCCAACTAGCGGGAGTATCCAATGAGCAGTTCTTC. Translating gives CASSSQLAGVSNEQFF.

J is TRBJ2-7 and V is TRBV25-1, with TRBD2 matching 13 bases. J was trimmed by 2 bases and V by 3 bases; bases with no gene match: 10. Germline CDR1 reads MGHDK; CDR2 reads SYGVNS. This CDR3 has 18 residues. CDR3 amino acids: CASSDDSGTSGITYEQYF. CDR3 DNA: TGTGCCAGCAGTGACGACTCCGGGACTAGCGGGATCACCTACGAGCAGTACTTC.

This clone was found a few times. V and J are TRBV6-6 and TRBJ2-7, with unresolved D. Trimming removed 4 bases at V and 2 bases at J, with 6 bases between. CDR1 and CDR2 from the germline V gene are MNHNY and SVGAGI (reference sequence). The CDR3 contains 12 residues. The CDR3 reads CASSSPTYEQYF. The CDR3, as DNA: TGTGCCAGCAGTTCCCCAACCTACGAGCAGTACTTC.

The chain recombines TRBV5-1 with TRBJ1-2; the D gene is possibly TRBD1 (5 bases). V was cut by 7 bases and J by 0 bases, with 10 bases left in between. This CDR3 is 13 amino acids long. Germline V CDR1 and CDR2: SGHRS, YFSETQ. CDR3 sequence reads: CASRGGTNYGYTF. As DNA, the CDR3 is TGCGCCAGCCGTGGGGGGACTAACTATGGCTACACCTTC.

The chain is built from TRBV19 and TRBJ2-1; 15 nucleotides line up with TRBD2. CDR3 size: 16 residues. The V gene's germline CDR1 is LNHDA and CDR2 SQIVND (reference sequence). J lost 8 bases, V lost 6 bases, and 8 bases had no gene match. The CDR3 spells CASSDPGTSGRYEQFF. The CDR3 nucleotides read TGTGCCAGTAGCGATCCAGGGACTAGCGGGAGGTATGAGCAGTTCTTC.

The CDR3 bases are TGCGCCAGCAGCCAAGATGGGACTAGCTACCTGGGTAATGAGCAGTTCTTC. Protein sequence: CASSQDGTSYLGNEQFF. The rearrangement joins TRBV4-3 to TRBJ2-1; 9 nucleotides align to TRBD2. Unmatched junction bases numbered 10, after V lost 0 bases and J lost 7 bases. Germline CDR1 is LGHNA and CDR2 is YSLEER. The CDR3 spans 17 residues.